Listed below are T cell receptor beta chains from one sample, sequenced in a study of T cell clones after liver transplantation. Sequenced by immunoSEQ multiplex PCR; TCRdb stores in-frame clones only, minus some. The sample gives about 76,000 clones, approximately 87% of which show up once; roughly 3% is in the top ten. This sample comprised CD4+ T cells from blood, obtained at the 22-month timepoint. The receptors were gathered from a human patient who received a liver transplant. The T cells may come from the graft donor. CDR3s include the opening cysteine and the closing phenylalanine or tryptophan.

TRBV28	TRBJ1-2	CASSLSPWTGSNGYTF
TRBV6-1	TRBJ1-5	CASSPSNQPQHF
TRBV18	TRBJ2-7	CASSPVAGRQEQYF
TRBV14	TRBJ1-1	CASSQDRFGSTEAFF
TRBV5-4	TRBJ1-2	CASSPGQGDYGYTF
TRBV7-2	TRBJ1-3	CASSLTGQGVTTIYF
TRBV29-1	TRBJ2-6	CSVEVGVSGANVLTF
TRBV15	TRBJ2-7	CATGKARRNTDDEQYF
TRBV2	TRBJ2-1	CASRGAGGRFSGHNEQFF
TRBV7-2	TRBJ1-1	CASSLQGANTEAFF
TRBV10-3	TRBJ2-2	CAISDGGGLTGELFF
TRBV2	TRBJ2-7	CASSRGRGSNEQYF
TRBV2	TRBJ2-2	CASSLDTGELFF
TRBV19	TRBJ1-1	CASSSHTEAFF
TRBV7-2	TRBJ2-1	CASSFSGGAGNEQFF
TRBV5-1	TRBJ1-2	CASSLGGQGPYGYTF
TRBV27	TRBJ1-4	CASSARQTFNEKLFF
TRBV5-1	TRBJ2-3	CASSGRVGAGGTDTQYF
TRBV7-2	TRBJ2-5	CASSSGRGGLETQYF
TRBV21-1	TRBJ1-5	CASSFFPQPQHF
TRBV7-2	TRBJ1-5	CASSLYAGPNQPQHF
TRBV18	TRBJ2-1	CASSPSEEEKQFF
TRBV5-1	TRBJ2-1	CASTPGQGDYNEQFF
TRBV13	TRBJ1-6	CASSLGRNSPLHF
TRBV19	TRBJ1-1	CASSLTGGTTEAFF
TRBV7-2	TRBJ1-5	CASSQPLGKYSNQPQHF
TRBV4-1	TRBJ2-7	CASSQDLGTSYEQYF
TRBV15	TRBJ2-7	CATSSTHAPYEQYF
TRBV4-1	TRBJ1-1	CASGQGRMNTEAFF
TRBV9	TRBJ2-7	CASSSDRGHPF